This TCR beta chain was found in a study of T cell responses to AZD1222 COVID-19 vaccine. Broader study findings: Repertoire sampling happened only post peak T cell response.

Notes on this clone: Antigen unknown.

The germline gives CDR1 LNHNV, CDR2 YYDKDF (reference sequence). The CDR3 has 16 residues. The junction had 11 bases not matched to a gene; V was cut back by 0 bases and J by 9 bases. The table came from immunoSEQ multiplex PCR; TCRdb's copy has only in-frame clones and leaves some out. The table records some 140,000 clones, around four fifths of them present only once. This clonotype originated in an adult in good health. The sample consisted of peripheral blood, taken on day 0 of AZD1222 vaccination. The chain couples TRBV15 to TRBJ1-5; 7 bases fit TRBD1. Here the CDR3 reads CATSRETTGSKGPQHF. The CDR3 bases are TGTGCCACCAGCAGAGAGACGACAGGGTCCAAGGGGCCCCAGCATTTT.